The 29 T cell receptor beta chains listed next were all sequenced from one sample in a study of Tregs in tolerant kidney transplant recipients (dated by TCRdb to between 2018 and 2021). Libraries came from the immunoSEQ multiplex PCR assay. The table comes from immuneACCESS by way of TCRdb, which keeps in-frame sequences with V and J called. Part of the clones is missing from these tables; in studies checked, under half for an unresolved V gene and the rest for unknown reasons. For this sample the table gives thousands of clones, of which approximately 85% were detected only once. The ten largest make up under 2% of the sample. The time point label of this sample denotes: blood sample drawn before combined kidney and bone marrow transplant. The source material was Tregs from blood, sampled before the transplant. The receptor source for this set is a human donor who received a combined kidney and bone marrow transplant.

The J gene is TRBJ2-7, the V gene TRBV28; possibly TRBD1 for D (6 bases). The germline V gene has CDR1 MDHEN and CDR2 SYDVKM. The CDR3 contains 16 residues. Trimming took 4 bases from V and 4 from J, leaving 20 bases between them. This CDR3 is CASSYQLLDRSYEQYF. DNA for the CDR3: TGTGCCAGCAGTTACCAACTCTTGGACAGATCATACGAGCAGTACTTC.

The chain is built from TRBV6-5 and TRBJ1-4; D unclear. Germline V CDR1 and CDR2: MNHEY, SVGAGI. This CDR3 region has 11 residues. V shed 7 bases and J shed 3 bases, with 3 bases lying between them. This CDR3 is CASTSNEKLFF. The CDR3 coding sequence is TGTGCCAGCACGTCTAATGAAAAACTGTTTTTT.

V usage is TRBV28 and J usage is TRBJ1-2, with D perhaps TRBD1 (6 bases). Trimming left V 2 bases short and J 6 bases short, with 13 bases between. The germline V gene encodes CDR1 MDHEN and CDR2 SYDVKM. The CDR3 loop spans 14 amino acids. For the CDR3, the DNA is TGTGCCAGCAGTTTAGGTAACAGGGCGCATGGCTACACCTTC. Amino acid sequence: CASSLGNRAHGYTF.

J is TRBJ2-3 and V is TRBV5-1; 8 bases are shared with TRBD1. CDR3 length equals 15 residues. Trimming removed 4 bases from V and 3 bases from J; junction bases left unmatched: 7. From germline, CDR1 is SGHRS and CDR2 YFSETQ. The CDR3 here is CASSLRTGITDTQYF. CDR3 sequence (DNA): TGCGCCAGCAGCCTGCGGACAGGGATAACAGATACGCAGTATTTT.

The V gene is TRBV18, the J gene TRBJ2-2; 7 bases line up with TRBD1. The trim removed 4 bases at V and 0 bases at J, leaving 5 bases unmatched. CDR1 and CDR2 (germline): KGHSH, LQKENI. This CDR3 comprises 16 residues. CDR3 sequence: CASSLRTGPNTGELFF. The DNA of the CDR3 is TGTGCCAGCTCACTTCGGACAGGACCGAACACCGGGGAGCTGTTTTTT. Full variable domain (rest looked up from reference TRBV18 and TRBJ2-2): NAGVMQNPRHLVRRRGQEARLRCSPMKGHSHVYWYRQLPEEGLKFMVYLQKENIIDESGMPKERFSAEFPKEGPSILRIQQVVRGDSAAYFCASSLRTGPNTGELFFGEGSRLTVL.

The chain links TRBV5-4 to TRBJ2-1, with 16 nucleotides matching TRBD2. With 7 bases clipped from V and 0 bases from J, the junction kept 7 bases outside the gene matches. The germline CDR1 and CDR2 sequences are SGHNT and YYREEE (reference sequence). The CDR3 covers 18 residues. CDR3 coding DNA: TGTGCCAGCGGCCCCGGGACTAGCGGGAGGGGCTCCTACAATGAGCAGTTCTTC. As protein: CASGPGTSGRGSYNEQFF.

The chain's CDR3 is CASSSSGSVGAGELFF. The CDR3 bases are TGTGCCAGCAGTAGTAGCGGGAGCGTCGGTGCCGGGGAGCTGTTTTTT. The genes are TRBV27 and TRBJ2-2; TRBD2 matches at 9 bases. The CDR3 covers 16 residues. V was pared by 5 bases and J by 6 bases, with 10 bases of the junction left unmatched. From germline, CDR1 is MNHEY and CDR2 SMNVEV (reference sequence).

The CDR3 loop is CASSRTGGSMGNTEAFF. In nucleotides, the CDR3 is TGCGCCAGCAGCAGGACAGGGGGGAGCATGGGGAACACTGAAGCTTTCTTT. The gene calls are TRBV5-1 and TRBJ1-1; 10 nucleotides line up with TRBD1. Per the germline V gene, CDR1 is SGHRS and CDR2 is YFSETQ. The V gene end was trimmed by 4 bases and the J gene end by 1 base; junction bases not matched to a gene: 10. The length of the CDR3 is 17 residues.

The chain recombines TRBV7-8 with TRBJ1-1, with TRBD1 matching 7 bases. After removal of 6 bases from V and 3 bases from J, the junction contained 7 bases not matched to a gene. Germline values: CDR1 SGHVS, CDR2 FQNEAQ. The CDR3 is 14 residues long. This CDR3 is CASSWTGWDTEAFF. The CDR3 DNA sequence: TGTGCCAGCAGTTGGACAGGTTGGGACACTGAAGCTTTCTTT.

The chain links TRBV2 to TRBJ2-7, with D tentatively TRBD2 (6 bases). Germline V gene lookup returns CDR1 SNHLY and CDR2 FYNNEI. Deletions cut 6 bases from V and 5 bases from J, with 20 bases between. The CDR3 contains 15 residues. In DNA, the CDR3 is TGTGCCAGCAGGAGGGGCGCGGGGTACAGGAACGAGCAGTACTTC. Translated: CASRRGAGYRNEQYF.

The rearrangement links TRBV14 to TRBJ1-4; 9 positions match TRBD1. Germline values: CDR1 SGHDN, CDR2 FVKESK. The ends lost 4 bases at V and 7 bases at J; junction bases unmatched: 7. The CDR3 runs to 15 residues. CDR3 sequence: CASSPTGGAGEKLFF. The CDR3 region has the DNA TGTGCCAGCAGCCCCACAGGGGGCGCAGGTGAAAAACTGTTTTTT.

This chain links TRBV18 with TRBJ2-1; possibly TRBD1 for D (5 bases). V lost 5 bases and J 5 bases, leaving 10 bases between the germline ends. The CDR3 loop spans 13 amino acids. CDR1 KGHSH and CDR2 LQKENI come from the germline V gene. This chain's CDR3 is CASSTDRNNEQFF. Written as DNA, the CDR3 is TGTGCCAGCTCAACAGACAGAAACAATGAGCAGTTCTTC.

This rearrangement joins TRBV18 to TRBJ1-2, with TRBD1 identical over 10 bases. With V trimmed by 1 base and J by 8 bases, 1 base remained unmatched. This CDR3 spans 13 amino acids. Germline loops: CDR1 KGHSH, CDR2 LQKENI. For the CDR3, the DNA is TGTGCCAGCTCACCACGGACAGGGGGGGGCTACACCTTC. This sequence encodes CASSPRTGGGYTF.

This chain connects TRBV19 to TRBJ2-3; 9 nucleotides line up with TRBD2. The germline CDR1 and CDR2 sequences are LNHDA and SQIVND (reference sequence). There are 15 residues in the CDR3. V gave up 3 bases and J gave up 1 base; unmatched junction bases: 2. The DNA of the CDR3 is TGTGCCAGTAGTATCTTAGCGGGGGGCACAGATACGCAGTATTTT. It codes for CASSILAGGTDTQYF.

The CDR3 protein is CASSFGGTSGRYEQYF. The CDR3 DNA follows: TGTGCCAGCAGTTTTGGGGGGACTAGCGGGAGATACGAGCAGTACTTC. The chain is built from TRBV28 and TRBJ2-7; 14 bases agree with TRBD2. Germline-derived CDR1 and CDR2 are MDHEN and SYDVKM. Losses at the gene ends were 3 bases for V and 4 bases for J; bases not matched to a gene: 5. This CDR3 region has 16 residues.

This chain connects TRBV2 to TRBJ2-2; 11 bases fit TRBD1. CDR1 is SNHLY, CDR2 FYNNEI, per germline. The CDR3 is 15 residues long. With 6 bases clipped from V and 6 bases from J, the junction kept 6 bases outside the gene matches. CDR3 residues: CASRGQGGYSGELFF. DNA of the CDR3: TGTGCCAGCAGGGGACAGGGGGGATACTCCGGGGAGCTGTTTTTT.

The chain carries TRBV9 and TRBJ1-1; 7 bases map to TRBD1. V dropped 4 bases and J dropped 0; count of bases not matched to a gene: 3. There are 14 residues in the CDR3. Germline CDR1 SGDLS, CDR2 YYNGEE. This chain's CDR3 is CASSLTGMNTEAFF. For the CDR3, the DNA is TGTGCCAGCAGCCTGACAGGGATGAACACTGAAGCTTTCTTT.

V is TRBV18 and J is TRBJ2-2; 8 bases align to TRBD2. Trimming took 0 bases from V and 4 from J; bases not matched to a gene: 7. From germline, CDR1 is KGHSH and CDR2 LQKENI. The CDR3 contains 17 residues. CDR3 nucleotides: TGTGCCAGCTCACCACCGACAAGCGGGAGCGGCACCGGGGAGCTGTTTTTT. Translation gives CASSPPTSGSGTGELFF. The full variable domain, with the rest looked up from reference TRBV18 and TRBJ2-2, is NAGVMQNPRHLVRRRGQEARLRCSPMKGHSHVYWYRQLPEEGLKFMVYLQKENIIDESGMPKERFSAEFPKEGPSILRIQQVVRGDSAAYFCASSPPTSGSGTGELFFGEGSRLTVL.

The CDR3 coding sequence is TGTGCCAGCAGCACCGGGACTAGATCGGGGAATGAGCAGTTCTTC. It translates to CASSTGTRSGNEQFF. This chain uses TRBV2 with TRBJ2-1; 8 bases align to TRBD2. The CDR3 covers 15 residues. CDR1 SNHLY and CDR2 FYNNEI come from the germline V gene. Trimming at V came to 6 bases and at J to 7 bases, leaving 11 bases not matched to a gene.

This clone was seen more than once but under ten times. The CDR3 nucleotides read TGTGCCAGCAGGGGACTAGCGAATAACTACGAGCAGTACTTC. Translated: CASRGLANNYEQYF. V gene TRBV2 combines with J gene TRBJ2-7; 10 bases are a match to TRBD2. The CDR3 is 14 amino acids. CDR1 and CDR2 (germline): SNHLY, FYNNEI. The ends lost 6 bases at V and 3 bases at J; junction bases unmatched: 5.

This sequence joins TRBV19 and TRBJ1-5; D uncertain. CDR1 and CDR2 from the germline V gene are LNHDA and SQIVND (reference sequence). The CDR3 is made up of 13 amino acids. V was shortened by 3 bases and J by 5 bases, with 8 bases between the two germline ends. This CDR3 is CASSISIYQPQHF. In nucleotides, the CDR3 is TGTGCCAGTAGTATCAGTATCTATCAGCCCCAGCATTTT. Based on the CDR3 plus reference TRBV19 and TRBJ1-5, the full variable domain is DGGITQSPKYLFRKEGQNVTLSCEQNLNHDAMYWYRQDPGQGLRLIYYSQIVNDFQKGDIAEGYSVSREKKESFPLTVTSAQKNPTAFYLCASSISIYQPQHFGDGTRLSIL.

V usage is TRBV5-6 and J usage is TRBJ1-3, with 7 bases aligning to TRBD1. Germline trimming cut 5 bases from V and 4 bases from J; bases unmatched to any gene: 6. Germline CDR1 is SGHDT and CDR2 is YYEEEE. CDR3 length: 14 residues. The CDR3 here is CASSSTGSGNTIYF. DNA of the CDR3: TGTGCCAGCAGTTCGACAGGGTCCGGAAACACCATATATTTT.

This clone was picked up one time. The CDR3 DNA reads as TGTGCCAGCAGTGAAGCGCTGAATCCTTCGGGTGGCTACACCTTC. It specifies CASSEALNPSGGYTF. The rearrangement joins TRBV6-1 to TRBJ1-2; unclear D gene. Germline lookup yields CDR1 MNHNS and CDR2 SASEGT. This CDR3 is built from 15 residues. V was shortened by 0 bases and J by 7 bases, with 15 bases between the two germline ends.

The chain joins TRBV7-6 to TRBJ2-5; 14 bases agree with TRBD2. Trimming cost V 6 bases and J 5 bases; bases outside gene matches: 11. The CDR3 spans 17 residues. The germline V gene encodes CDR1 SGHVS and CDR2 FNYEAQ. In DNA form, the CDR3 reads TGTGCCAGCAGTCCAAACCCCGGGACTAGCGGGAGCGAGACCCAGTACTTC. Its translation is CASSPNPGTSGSETQYF. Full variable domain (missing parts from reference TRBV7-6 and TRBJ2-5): GAGVSQSPRYKVTKRGQDVALRCDPISGHVSLYWYRQALGQGPEFLTYFNYEAQQDKSGLPNDRFSAERPEGSISTLTIQRTEQRDSAMYRCASSPNPGTSGSETQYFGPGTRLLVL.

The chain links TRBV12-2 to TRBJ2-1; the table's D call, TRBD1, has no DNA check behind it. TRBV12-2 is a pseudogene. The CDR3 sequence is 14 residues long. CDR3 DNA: TGTGCAAGTCGCCCCCCCCATTCCTACAATGAGCAGTTCTTC. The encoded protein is CASRPPHSYNEQFF.

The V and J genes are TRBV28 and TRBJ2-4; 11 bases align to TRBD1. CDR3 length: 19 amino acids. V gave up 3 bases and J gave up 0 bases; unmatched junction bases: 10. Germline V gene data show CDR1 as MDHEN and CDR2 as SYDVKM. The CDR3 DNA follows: TGTGCCAGCAGTTTGTGGGGACAGGGGGTAGGGGGAGCCAAAAACATTCAGTACTTC. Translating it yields CASSLWGQGVGGAKNIQYF.

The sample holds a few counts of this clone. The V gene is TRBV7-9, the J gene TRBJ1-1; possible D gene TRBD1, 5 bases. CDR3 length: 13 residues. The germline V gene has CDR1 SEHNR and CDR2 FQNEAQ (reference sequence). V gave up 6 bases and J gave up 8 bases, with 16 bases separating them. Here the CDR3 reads CASRTQVRTEAFF. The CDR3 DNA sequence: TGTGCCAGCAGAACACAGGTGCGGACAGAAGCTTTCTTT.

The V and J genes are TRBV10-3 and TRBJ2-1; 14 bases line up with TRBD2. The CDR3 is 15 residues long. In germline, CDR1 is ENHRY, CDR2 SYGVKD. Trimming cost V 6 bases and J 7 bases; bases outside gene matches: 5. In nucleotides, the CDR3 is TGTGCCATCAGCAAGGGACTAGCGGGGGAGAATGAGCAGTTCTTC. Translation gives CAISKGLAGENEQFF.

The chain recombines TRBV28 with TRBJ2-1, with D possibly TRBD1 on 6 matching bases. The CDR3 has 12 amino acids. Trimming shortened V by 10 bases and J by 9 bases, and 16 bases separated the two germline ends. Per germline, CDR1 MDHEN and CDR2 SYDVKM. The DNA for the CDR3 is TGTGCCACCGACAACAGGGCAGGTGAGCAGTTCTTC. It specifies CATDNRAGEQFF. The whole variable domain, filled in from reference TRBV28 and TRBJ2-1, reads DVKVTQSSRYLVKRTGEKVFLECVQDMDHENMFWYRQDPGLGLRLIYFSYDVKMKEKGDIPEGYSVSREKKERFSLILESASTNQTSMYLCATDNRAGEQFFGPGTRLTVL.